This passage covers 18 T cell receptor beta chains from one sample sequenced in a study of blood T cell repertoires in COVID-19. TCRdb's copy holds only in-frame clones and misses some; the assay was immunoSEQ multiplex PCR. In the table there are about 16,000 clones, 70% to 90% of which are singletons. The sequenced sample was peripheral blood. These TCRs come from a human donor in a cohort sampled during active COVID-19.

The chain joins TRBV6-6 to TRBJ2-7, with D perhaps matching TRBD2 (5 bases). There are 16 residues in the CDR3. Trimming left V 2 bases short and J 0 bases short, with 14 bases between. Germline lookup yields CDR1 MNHNY and CDR2 SVGAGI (reference sequence). CDR3 region: CASSYPVQDFSYEQYF. The DNA of the CDR3 is TGTGCCAGCAGTTACCCCGTTCAGGACTTCTCCTACGAGCAGTACTTC.

The chain recombines TRBV27 with TRBJ2-1; 13 nucleotides line up with TRBD2. The CDR3 has 16 residues. Trimming took 3 bases from V and 10 from J; bases not matched to a gene: 9. Germline CDR1 is MNHEY and CDR2 is SMNVEV (reference sequence). In DNA, the CDR3 is TGTGCCAGCAGTTTGGGGGGCCCACTAGCGGGAGGGGAGCAGTTCTTC. Protein: CASSLGGPLAGGEQFF.

This sequence joins TRBV6-5 and TRBJ2-2; D might be TRBD1 (6 bases). The length of the CDR3 is 15 residues. Germline values: CDR1 MNHEY, CDR2 SVGAGI. V gave up 0 bases and J gave up 1 base, with 6 bases separating them. The CDR3 spells CASSYSGQNTGELFF. CDR3 DNA: TGTGCCAGCAGTTACTCGGGACAGAACACCGGGGAGCTGTTTTTT.

J is TRBJ2-7 and V is TRBV11-2, with 7 bases lining up with TRBD2. The CDR3 extends over 13 amino acids. With 6 bases clipped from V and 6 bases from J, the junction kept 8 bases outside the gene matches. From germline, CDR1 is SGHAT and CDR2 FQNNGV. The CDR3 region is CASRIGTNREQYF. CDR3 in DNA: TGTGCCAGCAGGATTGGGACTAATCGCGAGCAGTACTTC. Full variable domain (missing parts from reference TRBV11-2 and TRBJ2-7): EAGVAQSPRYKIIEKRQSVAFWCNPISGHATLYWYQQILGQGPKLLIQFQNNGVVDDSQLPKDRFSAERLKGVDSTLKIQPAKLEDSAVYLCASRIGTNREQYFGPGTRLTVT.

The chain employs TRBV7-8 and TRBJ2-1; D is uncertain. The ends were cut back, 5 bases at V and 4 bases at J, with 9 bases in the middle. CDR1 is SGHVS and CDR2 is FQNEAQ in the germline V gene. This CDR3 is built from 13 residues. The CDR3 nucleotides are TGTGCCAGCAGCCTGAGTGGTTACAATGAGCAGTTCTTC. This encodes CASSLSGYNEQFF. Full variable domain (outside the CDR3, taken from reference TRBV7-8 and TRBJ2-1): GAGVSQSPRYKVAKRGQDVALRCDPISGHVSLFWYQQALGQGPEFLTYFQNEAQLDKSGLPSDRFFAERPEGSVSTLKIQRTQQEDSAVYLCASSLSGYNEQFFGPGTRLTVL.

This chain links TRBV5-1 with TRBJ2-7, with 7 bases fitting TRBD2. CDR1 and CDR2 from the germline V gene are SGHRS and YFSETQ. The CDR3 has 14 amino acids. The trim removed 1 base at V and 6 bases at J, leaving 7 bases unmatched. The CDR3 DNA reads TGCGCCAGCAGCTTGCGGGAGGCCGAGGGCGAGCAGTACTTC. This sequence encodes CASSLREAEGEQYF.

The V and J genes are TRBV3-1 (or the pseudogene TRBV3-2) and TRBJ2-7; D is possibly TRBD1 (5 bases). The CDR3 loop spans 14 amino acids. Germline assignment: CDR1 LGHDT and CDR2 YNNKEL (reference sequence). V gave up 4 bases and J gave up 4 bases, with 14 bases separating them. CDR3 region: CASSLRASLYEQYF. The CDR3, as DNA: TGTGCCAGCAGCCTCAGGGCTAGTTTATACGAGCAGTACTTC.

V usage is TRBV4-1 and J usage is TRBJ2-7; D is ambiguous. Trimming removed 1 base at V and 4 bases at J, with 8 bases between. The CDR3 covers 13 residues. Looked up from germline, CDR1 is MGHRA and CDR2 is YSYEKL. CDR3 DNA sequence: TGCGCCAGCAGCCAAGGGCTGAAGTACGAGCAGTACTTC. Encoded protein: CASSQGLKYEQYF.

The chain links TRBV12-3 or TRBV12-4 to TRBJ1-6; D might be TRBD1 (6 bases). The CDR3 totals 13 residues. V lost 6 bases to trimming and J lost 12 bases, with 15 bases between them. DNA of the CDR3: TGTGCCAGCAGCCTACAGGGAGTCGAACCCCTCCACTTT. It codes for CASSLQGVEPLHF.

V is TRBV9 and J is TRBJ2-2; 10 bases line up with TRBD2. This CDR3 is built from 16 residues. Trimming took 5 bases from V and 4 from J; bases not matched to a gene: 8. The germline gives CDR1 SGDLS, CDR2 YYNGEE. The CDR3 sequence is CASRLGPSGGTGELFF. The DNA of the CDR3 is TGTGCCAGCAGGTTGGGGCCTAGCGGGGGCACCGGGGAGCTGTTTTTT. Filled out from reference TRBV9 and TRBJ2-2, the complete variable domain reads DSGVTQTPKHLITATGQRVTLRCSPRSGDLSVYWYQQSLDQGLQFLIQYYNGEERAKGNILERFSAQQFPDLHSELNLSSLELGDSALYFCASRLGPSGGTGELFFGEGSRLTVL.

The chain is built from TRBV29-1 and TRBJ2-1, with 9 bases identical to TRBD2. The ends lost 6 bases at V and 0 bases at J; junction bases unmatched: 9. Germline V gives CDR1 SQVTM, CDR2 ANQGSEA. The CDR3 has 16 amino acids. CDR3: CSVAGTSRASYNEQFF. DNA for the CDR3: TGCAGCGTGGCTGGGACTAGCCGCGCCTCCTACAATGAGCAGTTCTTC.

This clone was detected a few times. The chain joins TRBV4-1 to TRBJ1-3, with 9 bases fitting TRBD1. The V and J ends lost 3 bases and 5 bases, in that order; junction bases with no gene match: 5. In germline, CDR1 is MGHRA, CDR2 YSYEKL. There are 15 residues in the CDR3. This CDR3 is CASSQVGQGRNTIYF. As DNA, the CDR3 is TGCGCCAGCAGCCAGGTCGGACAGGGGAGAAACACCATATATTTT.

The J gene is TRBJ2-7, the V gene TRBV28; D remains ambiguous. Trimming removed 2 bases from V and 2 bases from J, with 13 bases in between. This CDR3 is 15 amino acids long. Germline loops: CDR1 MDHEN, CDR2 SYDVKM. The CDR3 loop is CASSLLRIPAYEQYF. The CDR3 DNA reads as TGTGCCAGCAGTTTACTGCGAATTCCCGCCTACGAGCAGTACTTC.

The V gene is TRBV21-1, the J gene TRBJ1-5. TRBV21-1 counts as a pseudogene. CDR3 length: 13 amino acids. The CDR3: CARRGDGNQPQHF. For the CDR3, the DNA is TGTGCCAGACGGGGGGACGGCAATCAGCCCCAGCATTTT.

This sequence joins TRBV28 and TRBJ1-3; 8 bases match TRBD1. Germline loops: CDR1 MDHEN, CDR2 SYDVKM. V lost 6 bases and J lost 4; bases outside the gene matches: 5. There are 14 residues in the CDR3. The CDR3 DNA follows: TGTGCCAGCAGCCCGGGGGACAGGGGAAACACCATATATTTT. Its translation is CASSPGDRGNTIYF.

This sequence joins TRBV29-1 and TRBJ2-5, with D perhaps matching TRBD2 (6 bases). Germline V gene lookup returns CDR1 SQVTM and CDR2 ANQGSEA. V lost 7 bases and J 4 bases, leaving 13 bases between the germline ends. There are 12 residues in the CDR3. The CDR3 sequence is CSARDWGETQYF. DNA for the CDR3: TGCAGCGCGAGGGACTGGGGAGAGACCCAGTACTTC.

This chain uses TRBV28 with TRBJ1-5, with D possibly being TRBD1 (6 bases). V lost 3 bases, J lost 3 bases, and 12 bases lay in between. Germline-derived CDR1 and CDR2 are MDHEN and SYDVKM. CDR3 length: 15 residues. As DNA, the CDR3 is TGTGCCAGCAGTTTTGCAGGGGTCCCCAATCAGCCCCAGCATTTT. It yields the protein CASSFAGVPNQPQHF.

CDR3 sequence reads: CASKGQGSYGYTF. The CDR3 DNA reads as TGTGCCAGCAAAGGACAGGGGTCCTATGGCTACACCTTC. This sequence joins TRBV6-5 and TRBJ1-2, with 9 nucleotides matching TRBD1. This CDR3 has 13 amino acids. The germline V gene encodes CDR1 MNHEY and CDR2 SVGAGI. Germline trimming cut 7 bases from V and 4 bases from J; bases unmatched to any gene: 4.